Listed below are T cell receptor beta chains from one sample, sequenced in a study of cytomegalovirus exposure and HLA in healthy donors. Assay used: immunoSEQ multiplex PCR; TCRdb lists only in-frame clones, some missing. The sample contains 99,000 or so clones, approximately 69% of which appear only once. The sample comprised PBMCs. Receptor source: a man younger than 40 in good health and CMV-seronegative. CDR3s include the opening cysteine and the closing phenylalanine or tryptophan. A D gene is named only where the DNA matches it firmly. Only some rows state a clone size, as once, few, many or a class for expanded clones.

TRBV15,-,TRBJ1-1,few,CATSRAAGGYTEAFF,TGTGCCACCAGCAGAGCGGCAGGAGGGTATACTGAAGCTTTCTTT
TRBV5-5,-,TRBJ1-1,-,CASTPGDVNTEAFF,TGTGCCAGCACCCCGGGGGATGTGAACACTGAAGCTTTCTTT
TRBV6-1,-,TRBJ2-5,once,CASSAQPLALGRETQYF,TGTGCCAGCAGTGCCCAACCCCTAGCGTTAGGCAGGGAGACCCAGTACTTC
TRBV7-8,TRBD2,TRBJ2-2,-,CASSLSGINTGELFF,TGTGCCAGCAGCCTTAGCGGGATCAACACCGGGGAGCTGTTTTTT
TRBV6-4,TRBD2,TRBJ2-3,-,CASSPGTSGVKYF,TGTGCCAGCAGTCCCGGGACTAGCGGGGTTAAGTATTTT
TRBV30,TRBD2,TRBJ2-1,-,CAWSGLPGLVYEQFF,TGTGCCTGGAGTGGCCTCCCGGGACTAGTCTATGAGCAGTTCTTC
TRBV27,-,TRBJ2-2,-,CASRNIGGELFF,TGTGCCAGCAGGAATATCGGGGGGGAGCTGTTTTTT
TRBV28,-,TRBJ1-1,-,CASSFGQGFTEAFF,TGTGCCAGCAGTTTTGGTCAGGGTTTCACTGAAGCTTTCTTT
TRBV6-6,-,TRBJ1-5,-,CASSYDRRSEQPQHF,TGTGCCAGCAGTTACGACAGGCGGAGTGAACAGCCCCAGCATTTT
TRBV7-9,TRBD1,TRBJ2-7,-,CASSLDRGYYEQYF,TGTGCCAGCAGCTTAGACAGGGGTTACTACGAGCAGTACTTC
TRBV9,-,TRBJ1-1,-,CASSVDRVMNTEAFF,TGTGCCAGCAGCGTAGATCGGGTCATGAACACTGAAGCTTTCTTT
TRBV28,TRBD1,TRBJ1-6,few,CASIQGAAGDSPLHF,TGTGCCAGCATTCAGGGGGCAGCAGGTGATTCACCCCTCCACTTT
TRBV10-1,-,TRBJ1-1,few,CASSESITRRTNTEAFF,TGCGCCAGCAGTGAGTCGATAACCAGGAGGACGAACACTGAAGCTTTCTTT
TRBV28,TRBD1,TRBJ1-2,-,CASSDRVGDGYTF,TGTGCCAGCAGTGACAGGGTAGGAGATGGCTACACCTTC
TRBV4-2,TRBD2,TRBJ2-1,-,CASSQTSGSQSEQFF,TGTGCCAGCAGCCAAACTAGCGGGAGTCAGAGTGAGCAGTTCTTC
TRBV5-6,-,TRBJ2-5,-,CASTLLGERSGQETQYF,TGTGCCAGCACCTTGTTAGGGGAAAGGTCCGGCCAAGAGACCCAGTACTTC
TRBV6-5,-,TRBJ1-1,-,CASRDSMNTEAFF,TGTGCCAGCAGGGACAGCATGAACACTGAAGCTTTCTTT
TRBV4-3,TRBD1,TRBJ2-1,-,CASSQGQGDEQFF,TGCGCCAGCAGCCAAGGACAGGGCGATGAGCAGTTCTTC
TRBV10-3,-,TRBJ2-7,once,CAIRQESYEQYF,TGTGCCATCCGACAGGAATCATACGAGCAGTACTTC
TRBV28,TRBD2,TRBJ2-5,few,CATRTSGIRTQYF,TGTGCCACCCGGACTAGCGGGATAAGGACCCAGTACTTC
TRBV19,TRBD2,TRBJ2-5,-,CASSTQLAGGQETQYF,TGTGCCAGTAGTACTCAGCTAGCGGGGGGCCAAGAGACCCAGTACTTC
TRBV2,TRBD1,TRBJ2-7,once,CASSTGGSSYEQYF,TGTGCCAGCAGCACAGGGGGTTCTTCCTACGAGCAGTACTTC
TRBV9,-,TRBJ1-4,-,CASSVGATDEKLFF,TGTGCCAGCAGCGTAGGGGCTACTGATGAAAAACTGTTTTTT
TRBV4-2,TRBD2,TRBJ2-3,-,CASSQGPSGVSSTDTQYF,TGTGCCAGCAGCCAAGGTCCTAGCGGGGTTTCTAGCACAGATACGCAGTATTTT